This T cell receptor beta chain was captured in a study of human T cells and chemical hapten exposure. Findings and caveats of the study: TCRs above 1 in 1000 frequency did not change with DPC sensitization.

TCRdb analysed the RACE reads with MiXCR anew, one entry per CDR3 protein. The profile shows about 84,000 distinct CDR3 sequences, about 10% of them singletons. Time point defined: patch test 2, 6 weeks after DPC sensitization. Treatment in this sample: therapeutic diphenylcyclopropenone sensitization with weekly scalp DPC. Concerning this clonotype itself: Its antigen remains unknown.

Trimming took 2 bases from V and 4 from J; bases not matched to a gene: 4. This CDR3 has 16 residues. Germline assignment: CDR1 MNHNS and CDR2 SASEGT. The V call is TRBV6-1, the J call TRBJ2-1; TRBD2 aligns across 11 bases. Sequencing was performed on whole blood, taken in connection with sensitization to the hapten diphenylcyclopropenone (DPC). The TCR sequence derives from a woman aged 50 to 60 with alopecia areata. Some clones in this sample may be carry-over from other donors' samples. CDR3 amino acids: CASSEFLAGGYNEQFF. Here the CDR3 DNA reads TGTGCCAGCAGTGAATTTCTAGCGGGAGGTTACAATGAGCAGTTCTTC.